Here is one T cell receptor beta chain with its context. In the authors' workflow: Using reference gene primer amplification, nucleated cell counts were estimated. The method was immunoSEQ multiplex PCR; TCRdb's version includes in-frame clones alone and lacks a portion of them. V and J calls and clone size are as listed in that table; D and trimming were resolved from the DNA. The table lists hundreds of thousands of clones, approximately 80% of them singletons. This sample was included in a study of blood T cell repertoires in COVID-19. Across the whole study: Acute and convalescent COVID-19 samples came from the United States, Italy and Spain. The analysed material was cDNA or gDNA that came from T cells, B-cell-depleted T cells, or PBMCs.

Trimming stripped 5 bases from V and 4 bases from J, with 12 bases between. Germline V gives CDR1 SEHNR, CDR2 FQNEAQ (reference sequence). CDR3 length: 14 residues. The sequence derives from an elderly woman with acute or convalescent COVID-19. The specimen sequenced was peripheral blood. The chain is built from TRBV7-9 and TRBJ2-1; possibly TRBD2 for D (5 bases). The CDR3 loop reads CASSSDGIYNEQFF. In DNA, the CDR3 is TGTGCCAGCAGCAGCGACGGGATTTACAATGAGCAGTTCTTC.